One sample yielded the 29 T cell receptor beta chains listed below, sequenced in a study of CD8 T cells in Susac syndrome. It was with random hexamers that roughly 0.45 to 1 ug RNA was reverse transcribed. TCRdb called the immunoSEQ multiplex PCR reads again in MiXCR, with one record for every CDR3 protein. In the table there are around 130,000 distinct CDR3 sequences, over 75% of which are singletons. Sequencing was carried out using CD8+ T cells from PBMCs. Receptor source: a human donor with multiple sclerosis.

The CDR3 nucleotides are TGTGCCAGCCTAAGGGAGCGGGAGCGAGGGTATGAGCAGTTCTTC. It codes for CASLRERERGYEQFF. The chain couples TRBV7-8 to TRBJ2-1; 8 bases match TRBD2. The germline V gene encodes CDR1 SGHVS and CDR2 FQNEAQ. The V and J ends lost 8 bases and 8 bases, in that order; junction bases with no gene match: 14. The CDR3 covers 15 residues.

This clonotype is a singleton in its sample. The V gene is TRBV5-1, the J gene TRBJ2-5; D might be TRBD1 (6 bases). Germline CDR1 is SGHRS and CDR2 is YFSETQ. This CDR3 has 18 amino acids. V lost 0 bases, J lost 4 bases, and 22 bases lay in between. The CDR3 DNA follows: TGCGCCAGCAGCTTGGGATCCCAGGGGAAGTGGGTTCGAGAGACCCAGTACTTC. This encodes CASSLGSQGKWVRETQYF.

The chain is built from TRBV4-1 and TRBJ2-1; 7 bases align to TRBD1. Germline CDR1 MGHRA, CDR2 YSYEKL. The V segment lost 0 bases and the J segment 2 bases; nucleotides outside the gene matches: 4. This CDR3 spans 16 amino acids. CDR3 loop: CASSQEGQGAYNEQFF. CDR3 nucleotides: TGCGCCAGCAGCCAAGAAGGGCAGGGGGCCTACAATGAGCAGTTCTTC.

The chain is built from TRBV27 and TRBJ2-2; TRBD1 matches at 10 bases. The germline CDR1 and CDR2 sequences are MNHEY and SMNVEV (reference sequence). The CDR3 extends over 15 amino acids. Losses at the gene ends were 6 bases for V and 4 bases for J; bases not matched to a gene: 5. The CDR3 DNA is TGTGCCAGCAGCCACGGGACAGGGGCCACCGGGGAGCTGTTTTTT. Translated, it gives CASSHGTGATGELFF.

The V gene is TRBV19, the J gene TRBJ1-2; D is perhaps TRBD1 (5 bases). Germline CDR1 reads LNHDA; CDR2 reads SQIVND (reference sequence). V lost 3 bases, J lost 2 bases, and 13 bases lay in between. CDR3 size: 15 residues. The CDR3 sequence is CASSMVRDTNYGYTF. The DNA for the CDR3 is TGTGCCAGTAGTATGGTCAGGGATACGAACTATGGCTACACCTTC.

This rearrangement joins TRBV2 to TRBJ2-3; a possible D gene is TRBD2 (6 bases). V was clipped by 6 bases and J by 3 bases, with 19 bases between them. Germline values: CDR1 SNHLY, CDR2 FYNNEI. The CDR3 covers 16 residues. CDR3 DNA: TGTGCCAGCAGGGGACTTGATAGCTTCGGTACAGATACGCAGTATTTT. It encodes CASRGLDSFGTDTQYF.

This chain uses TRBV20-1 with TRBJ1-1; D perhaps matches TRBD1 (6 bases). V was shortened by 5 bases and J by 0 bases, with 10 bases between the two germline ends. Germline CDR1 reads DFQATT; CDR2 reads SNEGSKA (reference sequence). The CDR3 has 13 amino acids. The CDR3 DNA reads as TGCAGTGCTGGGGGCAGGATGAACACTGAAGCTTTCTTT. Translated: CSAGGRMNTEAFF.

The chain employs TRBV19 and TRBJ1-1; TRBD1 agrees at 10 bases. This CDR3 region has 16 residues. In germline, CDR1 is LNHDA, CDR2 SQIVND (reference sequence). V shed 3 bases, J shed 4 bases, and the junction held 8 bases outside the gene matches. The CDR3 DNA reads TGTGCCAGTAGTATCCCGGGACAGGGGCGAGGCACTGAAGCTTTCTTT. Protein product: CASSIPGQGRGTEAFF.

The chain joins TRBV11-2 to TRBJ2-5, with D tentatively TRBD2 (6 bases). The CDR3 is 15 residues long. Trimming removed 2 bases from V and 5 bases from J, with 15 bases in between. Per the germline V gene, CDR1 is SGHAT and CDR2 is FQNNGV. CDR3: CASSLSGGSGETQYF. The CDR3 DNA reads as TGTGCCAGCAGCTTATCCGGAGGGAGCGGGGAGACCCAGTACTTC.

This clonotype was seen just once. This rearrangement joins TRBV7-9 to TRBJ1-1; no reliable D call. V lost 8 bases, J lost 5 bases, and 12 bases lay in between. There are 12 residues in the CDR3. CDR1 is SEHNR, CDR2 FQNEAQ, per germline (reference sequence). The CDR3 reads CASQEGSTEAFF. CDR3 bases: TGTGCCAGCCAGGAGGGTTCAACTGAAGCTTTCTTT.

This clonotype turned up a few times. The rearrangement joins TRBV20-1 to TRBJ1-2; D uncertain. The CDR3 loop spans 13 amino acids. The V end was cut by 5 bases, the J end by 6 bases, with 16 bases between. Germline CDR1 DFQATT, CDR2 SNEGSKA (reference sequence). The CDR3 protein is CSAHPRGLDGYTF. CDR3 bases: TGCAGTGCTCACCCACGGGGTCTTGATGGCTACACCTTC.

V is TRBV14 and J is TRBJ2-2; D ambiguous. Germline CDR1 SGHDN, CDR2 FVKESK. This CDR3 comprises 12 residues. V was pared by 4 bases and J by 9 bases, with 9 bases between. The CDR3 nucleotides read TGTGCCAGCAGCCTTGTGGGTTGGGAGCTGTTTTTT. The encoded protein is CASSLVGWELFF.

V usage is TRBV20-1 and J usage is TRBJ2-1; weak D call: TRBD2 (6 bases). The germline gives CDR1 DFQATT, CDR2 SNEGSKA (reference sequence). The CDR3 is 16 residues long. Trimming removed 0 bases at V and 4 bases at J, with 16 bases between. CDR3 sequence (DNA): TGCAGTGCTAGAGATCACGAGGGAGGCAAATACAATGAGCAGTTCTTC. Encoded protein: CSARDHEGGKYNEQFF.

The gene calls are TRBV19 and TRBJ2-1; 8 bases match TRBD2. The CDR3 consists of 15 residues. Germline V gene sequence: CDR1 LNHDA, CDR2 SQIVND (reference sequence). With 3 bases clipped from V and 4 bases from J, the junction kept 5 bases outside the gene matches. CDR3 nucleotide sequence: TGTGCCAGTAGTATTAGACTAGCGCAATACAATGAGCAGTTCTTC. Translation: CASSIRLAQYNEQFF.

This clonotype turned up a few times. The chain uses TRBV6-2 or TRBV6-3 and TRBJ2-7; 7 bases map to TRBD1. The CDR3 covers 14 residues. V shed 2 bases and J 3 bases; nucleotides not matched to a gene: 4. CDR1 is MNHEY and CDR2 is SVGEGT in the germline V gene. CDR3 bases: TGTGCCAGCAGTTACGGGACAGAGGGCTACGAGCAGTACGTC. Protein product: CASSYGTEGYEQYV.

This clonotype was seen more than once but under ten times. This chain connects TRBV4-1 to TRBJ2-7; D tentatively fits TRBD1 or TRBD2 (5 bases each). Trimming shortened V by 4 bases and J by 0 bases, and 10 bases separated the two germline ends. The germline gives CDR1 MGHRA, CDR2 YSYEKL. The CDR3 sequence is 14 residues long. Here the CDR3 DNA reads TGCGCCAGCAGCCTCGGGGCCAGCTCCTACGAGCAGTACTTC. The encoded protein is CASSLGASSYEQYF.

Only a few counts were recorded for this clonotype. This chain uses TRBV11-2 with TRBJ2-6; TRBD1 or TRBD2 may be the D gene (5 bases each). The V and J ends lost 0 bases and 0 bases respectively, with 15 bases between them. CDR1 SGHAT and CDR2 FQNNGV come from the germline V gene. The CDR3 extends over 19 amino acids. CDR3 residues: CASSLDLWGSGSGANVLTF. The CDR3 DNA is TGTGCCAGCAGCTTAGATCTCTGGGGGAGTGGCTCTGGGGCCAACGTCCTGACTTTC.

The chain links TRBV7-8 to TRBJ1-4; no firm D call. The V end was cut by 4 bases, the J end by 5 bases, with 11 bases between. Germline values: CDR1 SGHVS, CDR2 FQNEAQ. CDR3 length: 14 residues. The CDR3: CASSSGYANEKLFF. In DNA, the CDR3 is TGTGCCAGCAGCTCCGGGTACGCGAATGAAAAACTGTTTTTT.

The rearrangement uses TRBV7-2 and TRBJ1-5; no definite D call. Trimming removed 1 base from V and 5 bases from J, with 15 bases in between. The CDR3 contains 16 residues. Per the germline V gene, CDR1 is SGHTA and CDR2 is FQGNSA. The CDR3 coding sequence is TGTGCCAGCAGCTTAGTAACGGGGAGAGGCGATCAGCCCCAGCATTTT. Its protein product is CASSLVTGRGDQPQHF.

J is TRBJ2-3 and V is TRBV20-1, with D perhaps assigned TRBD1 or TRBD2 (7 bases each). The germline gives CDR1 DFQATT, CDR2 SNEGSKA (reference sequence). The V and J ends lost 3 bases and 7 bases respectively, with 14 bases between them. The CDR3 is 13 residues long. The CDR3 sequence: CSASQGGPYTQYF. The DNA of the CDR3 is TGCAGTGCTAGTCAGGGGGGGCCATATACGCAGTATTTT.

The chain is built from TRBV12-3 or TRBV12-4 and TRBJ2-2; D call uncertain. The V end lost 4 bases, the J end lost 10 bases, and 10 bases lay between the germline ends. This CDR3 is built from 12 residues. CDR3 in DNA: TGTGCCAGCAGTTACATCACGACGGAGCTGTTTTTT. Amino acids: CASSYITTELFF.

The V gene is TRBV5-6, the J gene TRBJ2-6; 11 bases line up with TRBD1. Trimming removed 2 bases from V and 3 bases from J; junction bases left unmatched: 4. The CDR3 spans 17 residues. Germline V lookup: CDR1 SGHDT, CDR2 YYEEEE. The CDR3 sequence is CASSFGQGADGANVLTF. For the CDR3, the DNA is TGTGCCAGCAGCTTCGGACAGGGGGCTGATGGGGCCAACGTCCTGACTTTC.

This sequence joins TRBV27 and TRBJ2-1; 7 nucleotides match TRBD2. The junction had 7 bases not matched to a gene; V was cut back by 5 bases and J by 3 bases. Per germline, CDR1 MNHEY and CDR2 SMNVEV (reference sequence). CDR3 length: 15 residues. The CDR3 DNA follows: TGTGCCAGCAGTCAGTCGGGAGGCAGCTACAATGAGCAGTTCTTC. This sequence encodes CASSQSGGSYNEQFF.

This clonotype was seen only a few times. J is TRBJ2-5 and V is TRBV6-5, with D possibly called TRBD1 or TRBD2 (5 bases each). The CDR3 consists of 16 residues. The V gene lost 4 bases and the J gene lost 1 base, with 16 bases spanning the gap. Germline lookup yields CDR1 MNHEY and CDR2 SVGAGI. The CDR3 spells CASSSGGSRGQETQYF. The CDR3 region has the DNA TGTGCCAGCAGTTCTGGGGGAAGTAGGGGCCAAGAGACCCAGTACTTC.

This chain links TRBV12-3 or TRBV12-4 with TRBJ1-2; 7 bases fit TRBD1. Trimming cost V 6 bases and J 8 bases; bases outside gene matches: 15. The CDR3 contains 15 residues. This CDR3 reads CASSRDRRAGVGYTF. DNA of the CDR3: TGTGCCAGCAGCCGGGACAGACGAGCTGGGGTCGGCTACACCTTC.

V usage is TRBV6-2 or TRBV6-3 and J usage is TRBJ2-5; D gene uncertain. This CDR3 spans 12 amino acids. V dropped 7 bases and J dropped 2 bases, with 8 bases sitting between them. Germline CDR1 reads MNHEY; CDR2 reads SVGEGT. CDR3 in DNA: TGTGCCAGCACCTACCCACAAGAGACCCAGTACTTC. It encodes CASTYPQETQYF.

The chain links TRBV7-9 to TRBJ2-7, with 8 positions matching TRBD2. With 7 bases clipped from V and 5 bases from J, the junction kept 13 bases outside the gene matches. The CDR3 runs to 15 residues. The V gene's germline CDR1 is SEHNR and CDR2 FQNEAQ (reference sequence). The CDR3 loop is CASTTTSGLDDEQYV. The CDR3, as DNA: TGTGCCAGCACCACCACTAGCGGCTTGGACGACGAGCAGTACGTC.

V gene TRBV12-3 or TRBV12-4 combines with J gene TRBJ2-5; D perhaps matches TRBD1 (6 bases). The ends were cut back, 4 bases at V and 4 bases at J, with 16 bases in the middle. This CDR3 has 15 amino acids. Written as DNA, the CDR3 is TGTGCCAGCAGTTCGGAAGGGGGTTACGGAGAGACCCAGTACTTC. Its translation: CASSSEGGYGETQYF.

This rearrangement joins TRBV7-2 to TRBJ1-1; D is unclear. Trimming left V 1 base short and J 5 bases short, with 14 bases between. The V gene's germline CDR1 is SGHTA and CDR2 FQGNSA. The length of the CDR3 is 15 residues. Here the CDR3 DNA reads TGTGCCAGCAGCTTAGTGTTGTTCGGCTTGACTGAAGCTTTCTTT. Protein product: CASSLVLFGLTEAFF.